The 22 T cell receptor beta chains below were found in one sample sequenced in a study of blood T cell repertoires in COVID-19. TCRdb keeps only in-frame clones here, not all; method: immunoSEQ multiplex PCR. Counted here are around 68,000 clones, around 90% occurring once; the ten biggest clones make up roughly 6.1%. The specimen was peripheral blood. Receptor source: a woman between 50 and 59 years old with acute or convalescent COVID-19.

The rearrangement uses TRBV30 and TRBJ2-1; a possible D gene is TRBD1 (6 bases). Deletions cut 0 bases from V and 3 bases from J, with 12 bases between. CDR3 length: 15 amino acids. The germline V gene encodes CDR1 GTSNPN and CDR2 SVGIG (reference sequence). The CDR3 loop reads CAWSVLNRDYNEQFF. The CDR3 DNA reads as TGTGCCTGGAGTGTACTGAACAGGGACTACAATGAGCAGTTCTTC. The full variable domain, rest sourced from reference TRBV30 and TRBJ2-1, is SQTIHQWPATLVQPVGSPLSLECTVEGTSNPNLYWYRQAAGRGLQLLFYSVGIGQISSEVPQNLSASRPQDRQFILSSKKLLLSDSGFYLCAWSVLNRDYNEQFFGPGTRLTVL.

Remarks on this clone: Compared with germline, one end of the junction differs, possibly owing to a read error. The chain is built from TRBV18 and TRBJ2-5; 9 nucleotides agree with TRBD1. Germline V gene data show CDR1 as KGHSH and CDR2 as LQKENI. The CDR3 length is 15 residues. CDR3 bases: TGTGCCAGCTCTCCACGGACAGGGGCGCAGGAGACCCAGTACTTC. Its translation: CASSPRTGAQETQYF. The full variable domain, rest sourced from reference TRBV18 and TRBJ2-5, is NAGVMQNPRHLVRRRGQEARLRCSPMKGHSHVYWYRQLPEEGLKFMVYLQKENIIDESGMPKERFSAEFPKEGPSILRIQQVVRGDSAAYFCASSPRTGAQETQYFGPGTRLLVL.

The rearrangement joins TRBV9 to TRBJ1-3, with a tentative D call TRBD1 (5 bases). Germline loops: CDR1 SGDLS, CDR2 YYNGEE. The CDR3 runs to 14 residues. The V gene lost 6 bases and the J gene lost 4 bases, with 14 bases spanning the gap. CDR3 nucleotide sequence: TGTGCCAGCAAGAAAGGGGCTGGCGGAAACACCATATATTTT. Translation gives CASKKGAGGNTIYF.

The chain employs TRBV5-1 and TRBJ1-6, with 7 bases aligning to TRBD1. From germline, CDR1 is SGHRS and CDR2 YFSETQ. This CDR3 is built from 18 residues. Trimming at V came to 1 base and at J to 4 bases, leaving 11 bases not matched to a gene. The CDR3 protein is CASSLTGARLSYNSPLHF. The CDR3 DNA reads TGCGCCAGCAGCTTGACAGGGGCGCGCCTCTCTTATAATTCACCCCTCCACTTT.

The chain couples TRBV6-5 to TRBJ1-5; perhaps TRBD1 as D (5 bases). Per the germline V gene, CDR1 is MNHEY and CDR2 is SVGAGI. V lost 8 bases and J 1 base, leaving 12 bases between the germline ends. The CDR3 has 14 amino acids. CDR3 sequence reads: CASGGGWSNQPQHF. Written as DNA, the CDR3 is TGTGCCAGCGGGGGGGGTTGGAGCAATCAGCCCCAGCATTTT.

V gene TRBV9 combines with J gene TRBJ2-3; TRBD2 agrees at 11 bases. Germline values: CDR1 SGDLS, CDR2 YYNGEE. The CDR3 is 14 residues long. With V trimmed by 4 bases and J by 6 bases, 4 bases remained unmatched. Here the CDR3 reads CASSPSGGMDTQYF. DNA for the CDR3: TGTGCCAGCAGCCCTAGCGGGGGGATGGATACGCAGTATTTT.

The chain employs TRBV9 and TRBJ2-2, with TRBD2 matching over 7 bases. The CDR3 sequence is 15 residues long. Germline values: CDR1 SGDLS, CDR2 YYNGEE. V lost 3 bases, J lost 6 bases, and 8 bases stayed unmatched. The chain's CDR3 is CASSAGRGFAGELFF. The CDR3 nucleotides read TGTGCCAGCAGCGCCGGGCGGGGGTTTGCCGGGGAGCTGTTTTTT.

The genes are TRBV6-5 and TRBJ1-1; 7 bases fit TRBD1. The V gene end was trimmed by 2 bases and the J gene end by 1 base; junction bases not matched to a gene: 4. The CDR3 spans 15 residues. Germline lookup yields CDR1 MNHEY and CDR2 SVGAGI. The CDR3 loop reads CASSYTNRGNTEAFF. In DNA form, the CDR3 reads TGTGCCAGCAGTTACACTAACAGGGGGAACACTGAAGCTTTCTTT.

This clone showed up just once. The chain employs TRBV6-1 and TRBJ1-2, with a weak D call TRBD1 (6 bases). V lost 1 base and J 7 bases, leaving 16 bases between the germline ends. This CDR3 is built from 15 residues. CDR1 is MNHNS and CDR2 is SASEGT in the germline V gene. The CDR3 loop reads CASSEGEVATGGYTF. CDR3 DNA: TGTGCCAGCAGTGAAGGAGAGGTTGCGACAGGTGGCTACACCTTC.

The V call is TRBV29-1, the J call TRBJ2-1, with TRBD2 matching 13 bases. Trimming cost V 7 bases and J 3 bases; bases outside gene matches: 12. CDR1 is SQVTM, CDR2 ANQGSEA, per germline. This CDR3 has 17 amino acids. The CDR3 DNA sequence: TGCAGCGCCCAAAGGACTAGCGGGAGTTCCCTCTACAATGAGCAGTTCTTC. Translation: CSAQRTSGSSLYNEQFF.

The chain has TRBV19 and TRBJ1-2; D ambiguous. The CDR3 contains 13 residues. The germline V and J ends were trimmed by 1 base and 4 bases, with 7 bases remaining between them. CDR1 and CDR2 from the germline V gene are LNHDA and SQIVND (reference sequence). The CDR3 here is CASSIGGSYGYTF. The DNA of the CDR3 is TGTGCCAGTAGTATAGGAGGAAGCTATGGCTACACCTTC.

The CDR3 DNA sequence: TGTGCCAGCACAGCGGGAGGGAGGTCCTACGAGCAGTACTTC. This gives the protein CASTAGGRSYEQYF. The rearrangement uses TRBV28 and TRBJ2-7, with 10 positions matching TRBD2. Trimming at V came to 7 bases and at J to 1 base, leaving 4 bases not matched to a gene. The CDR3 is made up of 14 amino acids. Per germline, CDR1 MDHEN and CDR2 SYDVKM. Full variable domain (outside the CDR3, taken from reference TRBV28 and TRBJ2-7): DVKVTQSSRYLVKRTGEKVFLECVQDMDHENMFWYRQDPGLGLRLIYFSYDVKMKEKGDIPEGYSVSREKKERFSLILESASTNQTSMYLCASTAGGRSYEQYFGPGTRLTVT.

CDR3: CASSQQGGLNQPQHF. The DNA for the CDR3 is TGTGCCAGCAGCCAACAGGGGGGCCTAAATCAGCCCCAGCATTTT. V gene TRBV7-2 combines with J gene TRBJ1-5, with TRBD1 identical over 8 bases. CDR1 is SGHTA and CDR2 is FQGNSA in the germline V gene. V lost 5 bases, J lost 4 bases, and 7 bases stayed unmatched. This CDR3 spans 15 amino acids.

The chain combines TRBV12-3 or TRBV12-4 with TRBJ2-5; a possible D gene is TRBD2 (5 bases). V was clipped by 6 bases and J by 2 bases, with 10 bases between them. CDR3 length: 13 amino acids. CDR3 region: CASRFGVQETQYF. The CDR3, as DNA: TGTGCCAGCAGATTCGGGGTGCAAGAGACCCAGTACTTC.

This chain joins TRBV19 and TRBJ1-6; D is unresolved. The CDR3 extends over 16 amino acids. Germline V gene data show CDR1 as LNHDA and CDR2 as SQIVND (reference sequence). V was shortened by 3 bases and J by 6 bases, with 15 bases between the two germline ends. CDR3 loop: CASSIEIEQLNSPLHF. The CDR3 region has the DNA TGTGCCAGTAGTATCGAGATTGAACAGCTTAATTCACCCCTCCACTTT.

V and J are TRBV7-3 and TRBJ2-2; 13 nucleotides align to TRBD2. The length of the CDR3 is 19 residues. Germline loops: CDR1 SGHTA, CDR2 FQGTGA. Trimming removed 3 bases from V and 4 bases from J; junction bases left unmatched: 11. Written as DNA, the CDR3 is TGTGCCAGCAGCTTCCAAGGACTAGCGGGAGTCATAAGCACCGGGGAGCTGTTTTTT. Protein product: CASSFQGLAGVISTGELFF.

This chain uses TRBV6-5 with TRBJ1-2; D is ambiguous. The germline V gene encodes CDR1 MNHEY and CDR2 SVGAGI. The V end lost 7 bases, the J end lost 6 bases, and 21 bases lay between the germline ends. CDR3 length: 15 residues. The CDR3, as DNA: TGTGCCAGCACCTACTCGAAGTCTAGCCTTGATGGCTACACCTTC. Translated: CASTYSKSSLDGYTF.

The table lists this clone with a count of one. The V gene is TRBV27, the J gene TRBJ1-1, with unresolved D. V lost 1 base and J 8 bases, leaving 11 bases between the germline ends. The CDR3 sequence is 13 residues long. Germline values: CDR1 MNHEY, CDR2 SMNVEV (reference sequence). The DNA for the CDR3 is TGTGCCAGCAGTTTATGGGAGGACGCAGAAGCTTTCTTT. Amino acids: CASSLWEDAEAFF.

V and J are TRBV5-5 and TRBJ1-6; a weak D match, TRBD1 (5 bases). The germline V gene encodes CDR1 SGHKS and CDR2 YYEKEE (reference sequence). The length of the CDR3 is 14 residues. V shed 3 bases and J shed 10 bases, with 14 bases lying between them. The DNA for the CDR3 is TGTGCCAGCAGCTCGAGCAGGGTGAGATCACCCCTCCACTTT. Protein product: CASSSSRVRSPLHF.

The chain joins TRBV28 to TRBJ2-1; 7 bases are shared with TRBD2. CDR3 size: 15 residues. The ends lost 2 bases at V and 2 bases at J; junction bases unmatched: 3. Germline lookup yields CDR1 MDHEN and CDR2 SYDVKM. CDR3 loop: CASSLEGGPYNEQFF. The CDR3 DNA reads as TGTGCCAGCAGTTTAGAGGGAGGGCCCTACAATGAGCAGTTCTTC.

The genes are TRBV9 and TRBJ2-2; D ambiguous. V was shortened by 0 bases and J by 6 bases, with 15 bases between the two germline ends. The CDR3 is 16 residues long. Per the germline V gene, CDR1 is SGDLS and CDR2 is YYNGEE. The CDR3 DNA sequence: TGTGCCAGCAGCGTAGGGGTTAGCCTAACGGCCGGGGAGCTGTTTTTT. This gives the protein CASSVGVSLTAGELFF.

V and J are TRBV4-3 and TRBJ2-1, with D perhaps matching TRBD2 (6 bases). This CDR3 contains 16 residues. Germline loops: CDR1 LGHNA, CDR2 YSLEER. V gave up 6 bases and J gave up 0 bases, with 15 bases separating them. The CDR3 DNA follows: TGCGCCAGCAGTCCTCACGCGGGGAGCTCCTACAATGAGCAGTTCTTC. This sequence encodes CASSPHAGSSYNEQFF.